This T cell receptor beta chain originates from a study of cytotoxic CD8 clonotypes in ibrutinib-treated CLL. With regard to this clone: Antigen: not known.

Germline lookup yields CDR1 SGHRS and CDR2 YFSETQ. The CDR3 length is 13 residues. V shed 0 bases and J 6 bases; nucleotides not matched to a gene: 1. Here immunoSEQ multiplex PCR was the method, and the copy in TCRdb shows in-frame clones only, minus some. The profile shows about 45,000 clones, 69% of them singletons. General study findings and limits: Clonality went up at ibrutinib response and then declined back toward baseline at progression.

This sequence joins TRBV5-1 and TRBJ2-7, with TRBD1 matching 9 bases. Sequencing used PBMCs, obtained after 12 months of ibrutinib treatment. This receptor was obtained from a human donor with chronic lymphocytic leukemia. CDR3 amino acids: CASSLADRGEQYF. The CDR3 nucleotides are TGCGCCAGCAGCTTGGCGGACAGGGGCGAGCAGTACTTC. The full variable domain, with the rest looked up from reference TRBV5-1 and TRBJ2-7, is KAGVTQTPRYLIKTRGQQVTLSCSPISGHRSVSWYQQTPGQGLQFLFEYFSETQRNKGNFPGRFSGRQFSNSRSEMNVSTLELGDSALYLCASSLADRGEQYFGPGTRLTVT.